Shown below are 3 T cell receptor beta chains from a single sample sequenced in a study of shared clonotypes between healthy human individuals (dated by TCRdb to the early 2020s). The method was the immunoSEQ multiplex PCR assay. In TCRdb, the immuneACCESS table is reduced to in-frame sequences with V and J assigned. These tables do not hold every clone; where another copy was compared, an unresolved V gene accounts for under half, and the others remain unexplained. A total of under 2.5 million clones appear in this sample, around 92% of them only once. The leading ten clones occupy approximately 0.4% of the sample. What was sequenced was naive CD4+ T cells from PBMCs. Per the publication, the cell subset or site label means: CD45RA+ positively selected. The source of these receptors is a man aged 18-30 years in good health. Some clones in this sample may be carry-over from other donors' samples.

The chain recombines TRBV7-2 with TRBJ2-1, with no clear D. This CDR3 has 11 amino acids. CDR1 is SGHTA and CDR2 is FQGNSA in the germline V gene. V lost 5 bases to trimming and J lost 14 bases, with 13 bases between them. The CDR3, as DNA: TGTGCCAGCAGCCAACACCGAGACAAGTTCTTC. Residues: CASSQHRDKFF.

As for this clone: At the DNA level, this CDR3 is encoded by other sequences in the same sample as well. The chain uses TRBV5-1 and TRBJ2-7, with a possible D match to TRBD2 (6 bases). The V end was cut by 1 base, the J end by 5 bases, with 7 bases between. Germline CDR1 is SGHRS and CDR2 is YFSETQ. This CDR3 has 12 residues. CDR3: CASSLPGDEQYF. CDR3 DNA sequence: TGCGCCAGCAGCTTGCCGGGAGACGAGCAGTACTTC.

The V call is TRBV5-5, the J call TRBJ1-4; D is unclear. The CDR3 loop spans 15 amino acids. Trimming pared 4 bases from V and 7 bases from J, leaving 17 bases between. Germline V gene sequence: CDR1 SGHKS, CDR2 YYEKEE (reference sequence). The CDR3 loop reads CASSLGPPAGEKLFF. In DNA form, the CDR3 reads TGTGCCAGCAGCCTAGGTCCCCCCGCAGGTGAAAAACTGTTTTTT.